This T cell receptor (beta chain) was sequenced for a study of T cells in Graves' hyperthyroidism and ophthalmopathy. Per germline, CDR1 SGHNT and CDR2 YENEEA. Termini included, the CDR3 measures 15 amino acids. Study-wide results and caveats: A median 6.5 months before onset, the model predicted ophthalmopathy.

Fresh peripheral blood, 9.5 to 10 ml of it, supplied the PBMCs. Of note for this clonotype: Its specificity is unknown. Since the CDR3 does not end with the conserved phenylalanine or tryptophan, this likely comes from a read error. It is unclear where the CDR3 begins or ends on the DNA, so no DNA is shown, and the CDR3 is as TCRdb lists it.

Amplification targeted TCR beta CDR3 regions from RNA transcripts. TCR CDR3 underwent first-round RT-PCR with the HTBI primer set. TCRdb reanalysed the multiplex PCR reads using MiXCR and keeps one entry per CDR3 protein. The sample has fewer than 40,000 distinct CDR3 sequences, approximately 52% seen once. This chain uses TRBV11-3 with TRBJ2-7; the DNA was not compared with TRBD1, the D call given in the table. The material sequenced was blood. This sequence originates from a woman aged 40-49 years with Graves' ophthalmopathy. Here the CDR3 reads CASSLGGTGNDERYL.